What follows is one T cell receptor beta chain and its context. Its antigen is not identified. Germline CDR1 MNHEY, CDR2 SMNVEV (reference sequence). Trimming shortened V by 5 bases and J by 7 bases, and 15 bases separated the two germline ends. The CDR3 covers 14 residues. Generated by immunoSEQ multiplex PCR, the TCRdb table keeps only in-frame clones and is missing some. The repertoire holds about 30,000 clones, 80% to 85% seen once, with roughly 7.6% in the top ten. The sample comes from a study of somatic mutations in cytotoxic T cells in rheumatoid arthritis. General study findings and limits: The modest underrepresentation of TRBV07 observed in rheumatoid arthritis patients was not subjected to multiple-comparison adjustment.

The chain links TRBV27 to TRBJ2-1, with a weak D call TRBD2 (6 bases). The sequencing input was CD8+ T cells sorted from blood. This clonotype originated in an adult with rheumatoid arthritis. CDR3 protein: CASSGFGRENEQFF. CDR3 bases: TGTGCCAGCAGTGGGTTCGGGAGAGAGAATGAGCAGTTCTTC.